Listed here are 2 T cell receptor beta chains from one sample, sequenced in a study of beta chain features in type 1 diabetes. The study reverse transcribed the entire isolated RNA, so it sequenced expressed TCRB transcripts. Sequenced by immunoSEQ multiplex PCR; TCRdb stores in-frame clones only, minus some. The sample has about 270,000 clones; about 14% are singletons. Sequenced material: naive CD4+ T cells from blood. The receptors come from a woman between 40 and 55 years old in good health.

This rearrangement joins TRBV5-4 to TRBJ1-1, with TRBD1 matching over 8 bases. This CDR3 is 14 amino acids long. Germline V gene data show CDR1 as SGHNT and CDR2 as YYREEE (reference sequence). Unmatched junction bases numbered 5, after V lost 3 bases and J lost 4 bases. The CDR3 reads CASSSNTGGTEAFF. In nucleotides, the CDR3 is TGTGCCAGCAGCTCAAACACAGGGGGCACTGAAGCTTTCTTT.

The chain has TRBV12-5 and TRBJ2-5; the D gene is possibly TRBD2 (5 bases). Deletions cut 7 bases from V and 5 bases from J, with 14 bases between. The germline V gene has CDR1 LGHNT and CDR2 FRNRAP. The CDR3 contains 13 residues. The CDR3 reads CASERAGRETQYF. The CDR3 nucleotides read TGTGCTAGTGAACGGGCGGGCAGGGAGACCCAGTACTTC. The full variable domain, in which reference TRBV12-5 and TRBJ2-5 provide the parts outside the CDR3, is DARVTQTPRHKVTEMGQEVTMRCQPILGHNTVFWYRQTMMQGLELLAYFRNRAPLDDSGMPKDRFSAEMPDATLATLKIQPSEPRDSAVYFCASERAGRETQYFGPGTRLLVL.